One sample yielded the 27 T cell receptor beta chains listed below, sequenced in a study of control samples from healthy donors and cancer patients. Clones were sequenced by immunoSEQ multiplex PCR, and TCRdb holds only the in-frame ones, with some missing. The data hold 150,000 to 200,000 clones, with approximately 94% observed a single time. The sequenced sample consisted of PBMCs. Source of these receptors: a man aged 55 to 70 with colorectal cancer.

The genes are TRBV4-2 and TRBJ1-6; no definite D call. V was cut by 2 bases and J by 7 bases, with 3 bases left in between. CDR1 LGHNA and CDR2 YNFKEQ come from the germline V gene. There are 12 residues in the CDR3. DNA for the CDR3: TGTGCCAGCAGCCAATCAAATTCACCCCTCCACTTT. This codes for CASSQSNSPLHF.

The chain couples TRBV30 to TRBJ2-1; D ambiguous. Germline loops: CDR1 GTSNPN, CDR2 SVGIG (reference sequence). CDR3 length: 17 residues. Trimming shortened V by 0 bases and J by 5 bases, and 20 bases separated the two germline ends. CDR3 sequence reads: CAWSVSLDLLFNNEQFF. Written as DNA, the CDR3 is TGTGCCTGGAGTGTATCCCTGGACCTCCTGTTTAACAATGAGCAGTTCTTC. The full variable domain, its missing parts supplied by reference TRBV30 and TRBJ2-1, is SQTIHQWPATLVQPVGSPLSLECTVEGTSNPNLYWYRQAAGRGLQLLFYSVGIGQISSEVPQNLSASRPQDRQFILSSKKLLLSDSGFYLCAWSVSLDLLFNNEQFFGPGTRLTVL.

The rearrangement uses TRBV6-1 and TRBJ2-5; D remains ambiguous. Germline CDR1 is MNHNS and CDR2 is SASEGT. V lost 1 base, J lost 2 bases, and 8 bases lay in between. The CDR3 runs 14 residues. The CDR3 spells CASSEVATQETQYF. Written as DNA, the CDR3 is TGTGCCAGCAGTGAAGTGGCTACTCAAGAGACCCAGTACTTC.

The genes are TRBV29-1 and TRBJ2-2; 7 bases are a match to TRBD2. This CDR3 spans 13 amino acids. Germline CDR1 reads SQVTM; CDR2 reads ANQGSEA. The trim removed 5 bases at V and 1 base at J, leaving 1 base unmatched. The CDR3: CSVSSGNTGELFF. CDR3 in DNA: TGCAGCGTTTCTAGCGGGAACACCGGGGAGCTGTTTTTT.

The chain is built from TRBV30 and TRBJ2-2; D perhaps matches TRBD2 (6 bases). Germline CDR1 GTSNPN, CDR2 SVGIG (reference sequence). The CDR3 is 13 residues long. V lost 3 bases and J lost 5, with 10 bases in between. CDR3 in DNA: TGTGCCTGGAGGGGGAGGAGGACCGGGGAGCTGTTTTTT. Amino acid sequence: CAWRGRRTGELFF. The entire variable domain, with the rest obtained from reference TRBV30 and TRBJ2-2, is as follows: SQTIHQWPATLVQPVGSPLSLECTVEGTSNPNLYWYRQAAGRGLQLLFYSVGIGQISSEVPQNLSASRPQDRQFILSSKKLLLSDSGFYLCAWRGRRTGELFFGEGSRLTVL.

The chain links TRBV23-1 to TRBJ1-2, with D perhaps matching TRBD1 (5 bases). TRBV23-1 is given ORF status, its function remaining uncertain. This CDR3 has 14 residues. Trimming shortened V by 4 bases and J by 7 bases, and 16 bases separated the two germline ends. DNA for the CDR3: TGCGCCAGCAGTCCCCTGGGGGACTGGGGTGGCTACACCTTC. It translates to CASSPLGDWGGYTF.

The chain links TRBV30 to TRBJ1-6; 7 bases align to TRBD1. The CDR3 is 14 amino acids. The V and J ends lost 1 base and 7 bases, in that order; junction bases with no gene match: 4. Germline V gene lookup returns CDR1 GTSNPN and CDR2 SVGIG (reference sequence). CDR3 bases: TGTGCCTGGAGTGGAGGCAGGGGGAATTCACCCCTCCACTTT. Protein sequence: CAWSGGRGNSPLHF.

This clone was detected only once. The V gene is TRBV5-4, the J gene TRBJ1-1; D is unclear. V was trimmed by 0 bases and J by 1 base, leaving 7 bases between them. Germline-derived CDR1 and CDR2 are SGHNT and YYREEE (reference sequence). This CDR3 region has 14 residues. The CDR3 nucleotides read TGTGCCAGCAGCTTGGAGGTCCCGAACACTGAAGCTTTCTTT. It yields the protein CASSLEVPNTEAFF.

The chain has TRBV19 and TRBJ1-1, with D possibly TRBD1 on 6 matching bases. The CDR3 is 18 amino acids. CDR1 and CDR2 (germline): LNHDA, SQIVND (reference sequence). Trimming stripped 9 bases from V and 5 bases from J, with 31 bases between. This CDR3 reads CASLLSRGRVNGRTEAFF. In DNA, the CDR3 is TGTGCCAGCCTCCTATCCCGGGGGCGGGTAAACGGGAGGACTGAAGCTTTCTTT.

This sequence joins TRBV9 and TRBJ1-3, with 9 bases lining up with TRBD1. The germline CDR1 and CDR2 sequences are SGDLS and YYNGEE. After removal of 5 bases from V and 3 bases from J, the junction contained 6 bases not matched to a gene. The CDR3 extends over 15 amino acids. DNA of the CDR3: TGTGCCAGCAGTTGGACAGGGGAGGTTGGAAACACCATATATTTT. Encoded protein: CASSWTGEVGNTIYF.

V is TRBV7-2 and J is TRBJ2-7; D is unresolved. V was cut by 5 bases and J by 0 bases, with 14 bases left in between. This CDR3 region has 15 residues. Germline V gene data show CDR1 as SGHTA and CDR2 as FQGNSA. CDR3: CASSPHIGISYEQYF. CDR3 DNA sequence: TGTGCCAGCAGCCCTCACATAGGGATCTCCTACGAGCAGTACTTC.

The chain has TRBV7-2 and TRBJ2-7; no reliable D call. The CDR3 covers 14 residues. Between the trimmed V and J ends, which lost 3 bases and 1 base, there was a span of 10 bases. CDR1 SGHTA and CDR2 FQGNSA come from the germline V gene. CDR3 residues: CASSFLTSSYEQYF. In nucleotides, the CDR3 is TGTGCCAGCAGCTTCTTGACTTCATCCTACGAGCAGTACTTC.

The J gene is TRBJ2-7, the V gene TRBV7-2; D unresolved. CDR1 SGHTA and CDR2 FQGNSA come from the germline V gene. CDR3 length: 12 residues. V gave up 3 bases and J gave up 5 bases, with 8 bases separating them. DNA of the CDR3: TGTGCCAGCAGCTTCCTTCTTAACGAGCAGTACTTC. Translating gives CASSFLLNEQYF.

The rearrangement uses TRBV9 and TRBJ1-1; D unresolved. Per germline, CDR1 SGDLS and CDR2 YYNGEE. The CDR3 has 11 residues. V lost 4 bases and J 7 bases, leaving 8 bases between the germline ends. CDR3 sequence: CASSPTFEAFF. The CDR3 bases are TGTGCCAGCAGCCCGACCTTTGAAGCTTTCTTT.

This chain links TRBV6-2 or TRBV6-3 with TRBJ2-5; TRBD2 matches at 9 bases. Germline lookup yields CDR1 MNHEY and CDR2 SVGEGT. The junction had 8 bases not matched to a gene; V was cut back by 6 bases and J by 3 bases. This CDR3 has 15 residues. CDR3 sequence: CASRPLAGREETQYF. Written as DNA, the CDR3 is TGTGCCAGCAGGCCTCTAGCGGGGCGTGAAGAGACCCAGTACTTC.

The V call is TRBV7-6, the J call TRBJ1-6; no reliable D call. V shed 0 bases and J shed 6 bases, with 15 bases lying between them. The CDR3 sequence is 17 residues long. Germline loops: CDR1 SGHVS, CDR2 FNYEAQ. The CDR3 here is CASSLAPGTGINSPLHF. CDR3 DNA: TGTGCCAGCAGCTTAGCACCGGGCACGGGGATTAATTCACCCCTCCACTTT.

The table lists this clone with a few counts. V usage is TRBV27 and J usage is TRBJ2-3; TRBD2 matches at 9 bases. This CDR3 has 14 amino acids. Germline CDR1 is MNHEY and CDR2 is SMNVEV (reference sequence). Germline trimming cut 8 bases from V and 3 bases from J; bases unmatched to any gene: 6. CDR3 amino acids: CASQLAGGTDTQYF. As DNA, the CDR3 is TGTGCCAGCCAACTAGCGGGCGGGACAGATACGCAGTATTTT.

The chain recombines TRBV2 with TRBJ1-5; 7 bases are a match to TRBD1. V was pared by 6 bases and J by 5 bases, with 13 bases of the junction left unmatched. Germline CDR1 is SNHLY and CDR2 is FYNNEI. The CDR3 is 16 amino acids. The CDR3: CASSGIQGVLDQPQHF. As DNA, the CDR3 is TGTGCCAGCAGCGGCATTCAGGGGGTGCTGGATCAGCCCCAGCATTTT.

The chain carries TRBV5-1 and TRBJ2-3; possibly TRBD1 for D (5 bases). The CDR3 is made up of 16 amino acids. Germline CDR1 SGHRS, CDR2 YFSETQ. Trimming took 0 bases from V and 1 from J, leaving 12 bases between them. CDR3 nucleotide sequence: TGCGCCAGCAGCTTGGGACAGACCGCGGGCACAGATACGCAGTATTTT. It codes for CASSLGQTAGTDTQYF.

This chain links TRBV27 with TRBJ2-6, with D unresolved. CDR3 length equals 17 residues. In germline, CDR1 is MNHEY, CDR2 SMNVEV (reference sequence). V lost 2 bases to trimming and J lost 2 bases, with 13 bases between them. DNA for the CDR3: TGTGCCAGCAGTTTAATAGGGATAGGTCCTGGGGCCAACGTCCTGACTTTC. Its protein product is CASSLIGIGPGANVLTF.

This clone was detected only a few times. The chain recombines TRBV19 with TRBJ1-5; D gene uncertain. The CDR3 extends over 15 amino acids. V was cut by 5 bases and J by 2 bases, with 13 bases left in between. Germline loops: CDR1 LNHDA, CDR2 SQIVND (reference sequence). CDR3: CASSPTRERNQPQHF. The CDR3 bases are TGTGCCAGTAGTCCCACGAGAGAGCGCAATCAGCCCCAGCATTTT. The entire variable domain, with the rest obtained from reference TRBV19 and TRBJ1-5, is as follows: DGGITQSPKYLFRKEGQNVTLSCEQNLNHDAMYWYRQDPGQGLRLIYYSQIVNDFQKGDIAEGYSVSREKKESFPLTVTSAQKNPTAFYLCASSPTRERNQPQHFGDGTRLSIL.

This rearrangement joins TRBV11-2 to TRBJ2-7, with 8 bases fitting TRBD1. The ends lost 5 bases at V and 4 bases at J; junction bases unmatched: 7. CDR1 SGHAT and CDR2 FQNNGV come from the germline V gene. CDR3 length: 14 residues. CDR3 bases: TGTGCCAGCAGCCCCGACAGGGGCCAATACGAGCAGTACTTC. Translated, it gives CASSPDRGQYEQYF.

This CDR3 reads CASSQRQGNTGELFF. CDR3 sequence (DNA): TGTGCCAGCAGCCAACGACAGGGGAACACCGGGGAGCTGTTTTTT. This chain connects TRBV11-2 to TRBJ2-2; 7 positions agree with TRBD1. The CDR3 is 15 amino acids. The V gene end was trimmed by 5 bases and the J gene end by 1 base; junction bases not matched to a gene: 4. The germline CDR1 and CDR2 sequences are SGHAT and FQNNGV.

The V call is TRBV10-2, the J call TRBJ1-4; TRBD1 aligns across 7 bases. The V gene's germline CDR1 is WSHSY and CDR2 SAAADI. With V trimmed by 8 bases and J by 7 bases, 7 bases remained unmatched. The CDR3 totals 13 residues. This CDR3 is CASSGTDREKLFF. CDR3 nucleotides: TGCGCCAGCTCCGGGACAGATCGTGAAAAACTGTTTTTT.

The chain carries TRBV4-1 and TRBJ1-3; 8 bases align to TRBD1. V shed 4 bases, J shed 4 bases, and the junction held 12 bases outside the gene matches. Germline CDR1 is MGHRA and CDR2 is YSYEKL. The CDR3 is 17 amino acids. The CDR3 protein is CASSPGQGGRRGNTIYF. The CDR3 DNA is TGCGCCAGCAGCCCCGGACAGGGTGGCAGGAGAGGAAACACCATATATTTT.

The V and J genes are TRBV7-8 and TRBJ1-1; 7 nucleotides agree with TRBD1. The J segment lost 4 bases and the V segment lost 3 bases, leaving 5 bases of the junction unmatched. The CDR3 has 14 amino acids. Germline loops: CDR1 SGHVS, CDR2 FQNEAQ. The DNA of the CDR3 is TGTGCCAGCAGCTTGACAGGGTTAGGCACTGAAGCTTTCTTT. Translating it yields CASSLTGLGTEAFF.

The V gene is TRBV24-1, the J gene TRBJ2-3; D not certain. The CDR3 is made up of 14 amino acids. V was shortened by 2 bases and J by 4 bases, with 9 bases between the two germline ends. Germline V lookup: CDR1 KGHDR, CDR2 SFDVKD. The CDR3 DNA reads TGTGCCACCAGTGATTACAGAACCTCAGATACGCAGTATTTT. Translated, it gives CATSDYRTSDTQYF.